This T cell receptor (beta chain) was found in a study of radiotherapy plus CTLA-4 blockade in lung cancer. Across the study: Objective responses were documented in around 19% of patients, with disease control in about 29%.

This CDR3 is 11 amino acids long. Germline V gene data show CDR1 as GTSNPN and CDR2 as SVGIG (reference sequence). V lost 3 bases and J lost 9, with 11 bases in between. Patients had chemo-refractory metastatic non-small-cell lung cancer and received focal radiation plus CTLA-4 blockade that used ipilimumab. A note on this clone: What it recognizes is unknown.

Study-level points and caveats: Early blood T cell clone dynamics reportedly forecast response best, with interferon-beta. An expansion of tumor-derived TCR clones occurred in blood after radiotherapy plus ipilimumab.

The protocol was immunoSEQ multiplex PCR, while the TCRdb copy is restricted to in-frame clones and leaves out a portion. The sample includes about 88,000 clones, more than 70% of them seen just once. The chain combines TRBV30 with TRBJ1-1; maybe TRBD1 (6 bases). This receptor was identified in a human donor with non-small cell lung cancer that progressed on radiotherapy plus ipilimumab. Sample: peripheral blood, taken from a patient treated with radiotherapy plus ipilimumab. Written as DNA, the CDR3 is TGTGCCTGGAGCGAGGGGGGGCAAGCTTTCTTT. Its translation is CAWSEGGQAFF.